The 29 T cell receptor beta chains below were found in one sample sequenced in a study of blood T cell repertoires in COVID-19. The table came from immunoSEQ multiplex PCR; TCRdb's copy has only in-frame clones and leaves some out. Here the sample spans some 140,000 clones, roughly 78% being singletons. The material sequenced was peripheral blood. The origin of the receptors is a man aged 60 to 75 with acute or convalescent COVID-19.

The rearrangement uses TRBV5-6 and TRBJ1-5; D gene ambiguous. Germline CDR1 and CDR2: SGHDT and YYEEEE. The length of the CDR3 is 16 residues. V was shortened by 0 bases and J by 0 bases, with 10 bases between the two germline ends. The DNA for the CDR3 is TGTGCCAGCAGCTTGGCCTCGGGGATTAGCAATCAGCCCCAGCATTTT. Residues: CASSLASGISNQPQHF.

CDR3 nucleotide sequence: TGTGCCAGCAGCCGAAACCGGGACAGGGTTTCACCCCTCCACTTT. It specifies CASSRNRDRVSPLHF. The J gene is TRBJ1-6, the V gene TRBV4-2; 9 nucleotides line up with TRBD1. Trimming took 4 bases from V and 9 from J; bases not matched to a gene: 7. CDR1 LGHNA and CDR2 YNFKEQ come from the germline V gene. The CDR3 consists of 15 residues.

There are a few counts of this clone. This chain connects TRBV27 to TRBJ1-4, with D hard to call. The CDR3 has 16 residues. V was cut by 6 bases and J by 5 bases, with 19 bases left in between. CDR1 MNHEY and CDR2 SMNVEV come from the germline V gene (reference sequence). This chain's CDR3 is CASSLLEEEENEKLFF. In nucleotides, the CDR3 is TGTGCCAGCAGCCTGTTGGAGGAAGAGGAAAATGAAAAACTGTTTTTT. Full variable domain (missing parts from reference TRBV27 and TRBJ1-4): EAQVTQNPRYLITVTGKKLTVTCSQNMNHEYMSWYRQDPGLGLRQIYYSMNVEVTDKGDVPEGYKVSRKEKRNFPLILESPSPNQTSLYFCASSLLEEEENEKLFFGSGTQLSVL.

The V call is TRBV7-2, the J call TRBJ2-2; 8 bases line up with TRBD2. Germline loops: CDR1 SGHTA, CDR2 FQGNSA. This CDR3 is 15 amino acids long. The J segment lost 1 base and the V segment lost 7 bases, leaving 5 bases of the junction unmatched. This CDR3 reads CASKPSGGNTGELFF. CDR3 nucleotide sequence: TGTGCCAGCAAGCCCAGCGGGGGGAACACCGGGGAGCTGTTTTTT.

This rearrangement joins TRBV9 to TRBJ2-6; TRBD1 is a possible D gene (5 bases). Germline loops: CDR1 SGDLS, CDR2 YYNGEE. Trimming shortened V by 3 bases and J by 2 bases, and 9 bases separated the two germline ends. The CDR3 runs 15 residues. This CDR3 reads CASSAQGTGANVLTF. CDR3 bases: TGTGCCAGCAGCGCCCAGGGAACTGGGGCCAACGTCCTGACTTTC.

The chain carries TRBV6-1 and TRBJ2-3; TRBD1 aligns across 8 bases. The CDR3 sequence is 16 residues long. In germline, CDR1 is MNHNS, CDR2 SASEGT. The V and J ends lost 1 base and 4 bases, in that order; junction bases with no gene match: 7. The CDR3 loop is CASSEDRQGAADTQYF. CDR3 bases: TGTGCCAGCAGTGAAGATCGGCAGGGGGCGGCAGATACGCAGTATTTT.

This clone was picked up one time. This sequence joins TRBV5-4 and TRBJ2-7, with 12 bases aligning to TRBD2. V was clipped by 6 bases and J by 5 bases; unmatched bases: 6. The length of the CDR3 is 14 residues. Looked up from germline, CDR1 is SGHNT and CDR2 is YYREEE (reference sequence). CDR3 amino acids: CASTLAGGRDEQYF. DNA of the CDR3: TGTGCCAGCACCCTAGCGGGAGGGAGGGACGAGCAGTACTTC.

The chain uses TRBV11-2 and TRBJ2-2, with D hard to call. CDR3 length: 14 residues. In germline, CDR1 is SGHAT, CDR2 FQNNGV. V was pared by 1 base and J by 3 bases, with 6 bases between. CDR3 sequence reads: CASSLARDTGELFF. CDR3 DNA: TGTGCCAGCAGCTTAGCCCGCGACACCGGGGAGCTGTTTTTT.

Only one count was recorded for this clone. This sequence joins TRBV5-8 and TRBJ1-2, with a tentative D call TRBD1 (5 bases). This CDR3 has 12 amino acids. CDR1 and CDR2 (germline): SGHTS, YDEGEE. V dropped 3 bases and J dropped 8 bases, with 11 bases sitting between them. This chain's CDR3 is CASSSGMVGYTF. The CDR3 DNA sequence: TGTGCCAGCAGCTCAGGGATGGTCGGCTACACCTTC.

The J gene is TRBJ2-2, the V gene TRBV24-1; a weak D match, TRBD2 (6 bases). The CDR3 has 13 residues. V lost 6 bases and J lost 5, with 9 bases in between. CDR1 is KGHDR, CDR2 SFDVKD, per germline. CDR3 sequence (DNA): TGTGCCACCAGTTCTCGGGGGACCGGGGAGCTGTTTTTT. Residues: CATSSRGTGELFF.

The genes are TRBV9 and TRBJ2-6, with TRBD2 as a possible D gene (6 bases). The CDR3 extends over 16 amino acids. Between the trimmed V and J ends, which lost 1 base and 0 bases, there was a span of 8 bases. CDR1 and CDR2 (germline): SGDLS, YYNGEE. CDR3 sequence reads: CASSVWGDSGANVLTF. The CDR3 DNA is TGTGCCAGCAGCGTATGGGGGGACTCTGGGGCCAACGTCCTGACTTTC.

The chain combines TRBV27 with TRBJ1-5, with D maybe TRBD1 (6 bases). Trimming removed 6 bases at V and 7 bases at J, with 10 bases between. This CDR3 is built from 12 residues. Germline-derived CDR1 and CDR2 are MNHEY and SMNVEV (reference sequence). CDR3 region: CASRRGGQPQHF. Here the CDR3 DNA reads TGTGCCAGCAGGAGGGGGGGCCAGCCCCAGCATTTT.

The chain links TRBV6-6 to TRBJ1-5; 7 nucleotides line up with TRBD1. The J segment lost 7 bases and the V segment lost 0 bases, leaving 6 bases of the junction unmatched. In germline, CDR1 is MNHNY, CDR2 SVGAGI (reference sequence). This CDR3 contains 15 residues. This CDR3 is CASSYSKGAGQPQHF. The CDR3 nucleotides read TGTGCCAGCAGTTACTCGAAGGGGGCAGGGCAGCCCCAGCATTTT.

The genes are TRBV19 and TRBJ2-7; 8 bases are shared with TRBD1. Trimming cost V 3 bases and J 6 bases; bases outside gene matches: 13. Germline V gene sequence: CDR1 LNHDA, CDR2 SQIVND (reference sequence). CDR3 length equals 16 residues. CDR3: CASSIRTGISLGEQYF. The CDR3 nucleotides are TGTGCCAGTAGTATCCGGACAGGGATCTCCCTCGGCGAGCAGTACTTC.

This clone was seen just once. The gene calls are TRBV9 and TRBJ1-6, with 7 bases identical to TRBD1. V lost 0 bases, J lost 7 bases, and 4 bases stayed unmatched. CDR3 length: 15 residues. The germline V gene encodes CDR1 SGDLS and CDR2 YYNGEE. The DNA for the CDR3 is TGTGCCAGCAGCGTAGGGCGGGACAGAAATTCACCCCTCCACTTT. Residues: CASSVGRDRNSPLHF.

This clone has only one observation. The chain couples TRBV5-1 to TRBJ2-7; D might be TRBD1 (6 bases). The CDR3 sequence is 16 residues long. Germline lookup yields CDR1 SGHRS and CDR2 YFSETQ. V lost 4 bases, J lost 3 bases, and 20 bases lay in between. DNA of the CDR3: TGCGCCAGCAGCAACTCCGGGACACTTAAAGTCTACGAGCAGTACTTC. Protein product: CASSNSGTLKVYEQYF.

This chain connects TRBV25-1 to TRBJ2-1; D ambiguous. The CDR3 sequence is 14 residues long. The V gene lost 2 bases and the J gene lost 8 bases, with 13 bases spanning the gap. Germline CDR1 reads MGHDK; CDR2 reads SYGVNS. This CDR3 reads CASSEGRGLYEQFF. In nucleotides, the CDR3 is TGTGCCAGCAGTGAAGGTCGAGGTTTATATGAGCAGTTCTTC.

The chain has TRBV12-3 or TRBV12-4 and TRBJ2-2; D gene unclear. V gave up 5 bases and J gave up 4 bases, with 8 bases separating them. The CDR3 is 13 residues long. In DNA, the CDR3 is TGTGCCAGCAGTCCATTCCCCACCGGGGAGCTGTTTTTT. Its translation is CASSPFPTGELFF.

The rearrangement uses TRBV9 and TRBJ2-7; 8 nucleotides agree with TRBD1. Germline V lookup: CDR1 SGDLS, CDR2 YYNGEE. The V segment lost 4 bases and the J segment 5 bases; nucleotides outside the gene matches: 8. The CDR3 length is 14 residues. CDR3 sequence reads: CASSPTGGLNEQYF. CDR3 DNA sequence: TGTGCCAGCAGCCCTACAGGGGGGCTGAACGAGCAGTACTTC. Supplemented by reference TRBV9 and TRBJ2-7, the full variable domain reads DSGVTQTPKHLITATGQRVTLRCSPRSGDLSVYWYQQSLDQGLQFLIQYYNGEERAKGNILERFSAQQFPDLHSELNLSSLELGDSALYFCASSPTGGLNEQYFGPGTRLTVT.

This chain joins TRBV5-4 and TRBJ2-1, with 8 bases fitting TRBD2. Trimming at V came to 4 bases and at J to 0 bases, leaving 3 bases not matched to a gene. In germline, CDR1 is SGHNT, CDR2 YYREEE (reference sequence). The CDR3 is made up of 15 amino acids. This chain's CDR3 is CASSRSGSSYNEQFF. Written as DNA, the CDR3 is TGTGCCAGCAGCCGCAGCGGGAGCTCCTACAATGAGCAGTTCTTC. The full variable domain, with the rest looked up from reference TRBV5-4 and TRBJ2-1, is ETGVTQSPTHLIKTRGQQVTLRCSSQSGHNTVSWYQQALGQGPQFIFQYYREEENGRGNFPPRFSGLQFPNYSSELNVNALELDDSALYLCASSRSGSSYNEQFFGPGTRLTVL.

V and J are TRBV27 and TRBJ2-1; 10 positions match TRBD2. With 7 bases clipped from V and 6 bases from J, the junction kept 9 bases outside the gene matches. There are 15 residues in the CDR3. CDR1 and CDR2 from the germline V gene are MNHEY and SMNVEV (reference sequence). The CDR3 DNA sequence: TGTGCCAGCACACTGACTAGCGGGTTGGGCAATGAGCAGTTCTTC. Its protein is CASTLTSGLGNEQFF.

The rearrangement links TRBV5-4 to TRBJ2-7; 12 bases agree with TRBD2. The junction had 1 base not matched to a gene; V was cut back by 4 bases and J by 2 bases. The CDR3 extends over 14 amino acids. The germline V gene has CDR1 SGHNT and CDR2 YYREEE (reference sequence). CDR3: CASSRTSGAYEQYF. CDR3 nucleotides: TGTGCCAGCAGCCGGACTAGCGGGGCCTACGAGCAGTACTTC.

This clone was counted a few times. The chain joins TRBV27 to TRBJ2-7; D is unresolved. The V end was cut by 6 bases, the J end by 2 bases, with 14 bases between. CDR3 length equals 14 residues. Per germline, CDR1 MNHEY and CDR2 SMNVEV (reference sequence). The chain's CDR3 is CASSALVATYEQYF. DNA for the CDR3: TGTGCCAGCAGCGCCCTTGTAGCCACCTACGAGCAGTACTTC.

CDR3 residues: CAIRRTGGLSNEQFF. The CDR3 region has the DNA TGTGCCATCAGACGGACAGGGGGCCTAAGCAATGAGCAGTTCTTC. The rearrangement uses TRBV10-3 and TRBJ2-1; 11 positions match TRBD1. This CDR3 region has 15 residues. Germline V gene lookup returns CDR1 ENHRY and CDR2 SYGVKD. The J segment lost 6 bases and the V segment lost 6 bases, leaving 7 bases of the junction unmatched.

CDR3 in amino acids: CASSIDGTGLNTGELFF. The CDR3 DNA reads TGTGCCAGTAGTATCGACGGGACAGGGCTGAACACCGGGGAGCTGTTTTTT. The chain uses TRBV19 and TRBJ2-2, with TRBD1 identical over 9 bases. Germline CDR1 LNHDA, CDR2 SQIVND (reference sequence). J was trimmed by 1 base and V by 3 bases; bases with no gene match: 6. This CDR3 is built from 17 residues.

This chain connects TRBV27 to TRBJ1-4, with 11 bases identical to TRBD1. The germline V gene encodes CDR1 MNHEY and CDR2 SMNVEV (reference sequence). V gave up 2 bases and J gave up 8 bases; unmatched junction bases: 10. The CDR3 covers 17 residues. As DNA, the CDR3 is TGTGCCAGCAGTTTAGGTGGACAGGGGGCGCTTGGGGAAAAACTGTTTTTT. The encoded protein is CASSLGGQGALGEKLFF.

V is TRBV5-1 and J is TRBJ1-1, with a weak D call TRBD1 (6 bases). CDR3 size: 14 residues. CDR1 is SGHRS, CDR2 YFSETQ, per germline. V was trimmed by 3 bases and J by 3 bases, leaving 12 bases between them. This chain's CDR3 is CASSWGGGDTEAFF. Written as DNA, the CDR3 is TGCGCCAGCAGCTGGGGGGGCGGTGACACTGAAGCTTTCTTT. Using reference TRBV5-1 and TRBJ1-1 for the parts outside the CDR3, the full variable domain is KAGVTQTPRYLIKTRGQQVTLSCSPISGHRSVSWYQQTPGQGLQFLFEYFSETQRNKGNFPGRFSGRQFSNSRSEMNVSTLELGDSALYLCASSWGGGDTEAFFGQGTRLTVV.

The chain couples TRBV5-6 to TRBJ2-4, with TRBD1 identical over 11 bases. Trimming at V came to 4 bases and at J to 8 bases, leaving 5 bases not matched to a gene. This CDR3 is built from 14 residues. The V gene's germline CDR1 is SGHDT and CDR2 YYEEEE. CDR3 region: CASSAGQGADIQYF. The DNA of the CDR3 is TGTGCCAGCAGCGCCGGACAGGGGGCGGACATTCAGTACTTC.

This rearrangement joins TRBV3-1 (or the pseudogene TRBV3-2) to TRBJ2-1, with 7 bases aligning to TRBD2. Germline CDR1 and CDR2: LGHDT and YNNKEL (reference sequence). V lost 2 bases and J lost 4; bases outside the gene matches: 2. This CDR3 has 14 amino acids. The CDR3, as DNA: TGTGCCAGCAGCCAACTAGCGGCATACAATGAGCAGTTCTTC. Translating it yields CASSQLAAYNEQFF.